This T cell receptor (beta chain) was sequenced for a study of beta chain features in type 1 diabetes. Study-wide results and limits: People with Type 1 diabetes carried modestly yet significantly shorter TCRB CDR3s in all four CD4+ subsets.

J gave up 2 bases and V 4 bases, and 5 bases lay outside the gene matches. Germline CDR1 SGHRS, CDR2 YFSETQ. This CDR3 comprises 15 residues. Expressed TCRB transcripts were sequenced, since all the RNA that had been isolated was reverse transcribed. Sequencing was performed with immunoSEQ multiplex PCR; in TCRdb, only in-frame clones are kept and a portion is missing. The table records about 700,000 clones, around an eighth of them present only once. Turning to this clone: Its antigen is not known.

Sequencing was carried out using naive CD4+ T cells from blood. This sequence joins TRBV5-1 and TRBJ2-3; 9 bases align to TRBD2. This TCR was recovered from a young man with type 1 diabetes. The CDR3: CASSLTSGFTDTQYF. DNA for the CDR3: TGCGCCAGCAGCCTCACTAGCGGGTTCACAGATACGCAGTATTTT.